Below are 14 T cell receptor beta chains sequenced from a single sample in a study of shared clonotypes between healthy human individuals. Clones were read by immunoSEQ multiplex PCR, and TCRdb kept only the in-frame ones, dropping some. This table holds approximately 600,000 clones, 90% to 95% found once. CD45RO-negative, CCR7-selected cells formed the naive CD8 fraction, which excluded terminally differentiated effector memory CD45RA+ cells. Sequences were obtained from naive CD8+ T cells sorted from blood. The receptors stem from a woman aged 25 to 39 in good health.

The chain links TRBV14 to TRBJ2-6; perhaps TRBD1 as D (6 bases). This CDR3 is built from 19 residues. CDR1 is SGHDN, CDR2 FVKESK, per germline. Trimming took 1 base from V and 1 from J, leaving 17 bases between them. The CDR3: CASSQGAVTGLSGANVLTF. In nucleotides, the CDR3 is TGTGCCAGCAGCCAAGGGGCCGTGACAGGCCTATCTGGGGCCAACGTCCTGACTTTC. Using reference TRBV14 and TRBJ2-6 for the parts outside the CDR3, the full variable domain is EAGVTQFPSHSVIEKGQTVTLRCDPISGHDNLYWYRRVMGKEIKFLLHFVKESKQDESGMPNNRFLAERTGGTYSTLKVQPAELEDSGVYFCASSQGAVTGLSGANVLTFGAGSRLTVL.

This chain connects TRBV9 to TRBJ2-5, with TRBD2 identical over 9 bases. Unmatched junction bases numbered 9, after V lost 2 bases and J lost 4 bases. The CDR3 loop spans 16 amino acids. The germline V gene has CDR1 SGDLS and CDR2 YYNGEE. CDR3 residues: CASSVVEAGGPETQYF. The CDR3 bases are TGTGCCAGCAGCGTCGTCGAAGCGGGAGGTCCAGAGACCCAGTACTTC.

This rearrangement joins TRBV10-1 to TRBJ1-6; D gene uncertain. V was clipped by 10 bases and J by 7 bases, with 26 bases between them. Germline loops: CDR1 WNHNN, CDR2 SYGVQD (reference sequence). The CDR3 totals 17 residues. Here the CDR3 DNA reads TGCGCCACCAAACTTGAGGGTGCCCCATCGAGGAATTCACCCCTCCACTTT. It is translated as CATKLEGAPSRNSPLHF.

The CDR3 DNA sequence: TGTGCCAGCAGTTTATCGGCTGGGCGGGAGCTGTTTAATGAGCAGTTCTTC. It encodes CASSLSAGRELFNEQFF. This chain links TRBV27 with TRBJ2-1, with 7 bases identical to TRBD2. The CDR3 covers 17 residues. Trimming cost V 0 bases and J 7 bases; bases outside gene matches: 12. Germline assignment: CDR1 MNHEY and CDR2 SMNVEV (reference sequence).

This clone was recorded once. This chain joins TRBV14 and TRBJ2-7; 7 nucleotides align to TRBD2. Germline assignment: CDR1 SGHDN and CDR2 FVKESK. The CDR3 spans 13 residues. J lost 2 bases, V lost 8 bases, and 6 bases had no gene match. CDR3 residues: CASGGRETYEQYF. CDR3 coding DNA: TGTGCCAGCGGTGGGCGGGAGACCTACGAGCAGTACTTC.

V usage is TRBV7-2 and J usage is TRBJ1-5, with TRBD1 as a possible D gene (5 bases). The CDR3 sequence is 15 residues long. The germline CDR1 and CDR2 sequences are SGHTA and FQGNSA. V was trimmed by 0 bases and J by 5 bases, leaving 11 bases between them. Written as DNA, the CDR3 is TGTGCCAGCAGCTTAGCCCGGATACAGGATCAGCCCCAGCATTTT. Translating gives CASSLARIQDQPQHF.

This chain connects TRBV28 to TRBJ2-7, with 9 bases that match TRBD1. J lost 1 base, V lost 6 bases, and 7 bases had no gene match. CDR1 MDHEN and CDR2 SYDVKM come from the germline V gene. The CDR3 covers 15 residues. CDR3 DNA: TGTGCCAGCAGGGCAGACAGGGGGTGGTCCTACGAGCAGTACTTC. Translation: CASRADRGWSYEQYF.

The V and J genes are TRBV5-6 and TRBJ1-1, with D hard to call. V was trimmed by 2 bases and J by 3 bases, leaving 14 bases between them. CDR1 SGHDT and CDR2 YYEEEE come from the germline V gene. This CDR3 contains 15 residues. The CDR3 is CASSLNLQYHTEAFF. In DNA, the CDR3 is TGTGCCAGCAGCTTAAACTTACAGTACCACACTGAAGCTTTCTTT.

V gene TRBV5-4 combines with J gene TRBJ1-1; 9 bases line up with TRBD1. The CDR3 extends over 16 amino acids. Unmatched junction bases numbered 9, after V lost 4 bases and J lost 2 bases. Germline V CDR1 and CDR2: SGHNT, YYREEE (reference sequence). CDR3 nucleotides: TGTGCCAGCAGCCCGCTAGGGACAGGGCGCAACACTGAAGCTTTCTTT. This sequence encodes CASSPLGTGRNTEAFF.

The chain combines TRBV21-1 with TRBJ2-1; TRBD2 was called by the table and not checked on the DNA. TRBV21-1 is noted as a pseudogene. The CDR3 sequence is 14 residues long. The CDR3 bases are TGTGCCAGCAGCAAACGAGACTTTACTGATGAGCAGTTCTTC. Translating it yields CASSKRDFTDEQFF.

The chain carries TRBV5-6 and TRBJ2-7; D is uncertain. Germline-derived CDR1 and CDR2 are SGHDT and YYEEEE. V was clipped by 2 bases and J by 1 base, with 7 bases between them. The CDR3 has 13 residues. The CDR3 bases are TGTGCCAGCAGCTTCGACGGATCCTACGAGCAGTACTTC. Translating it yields CASSFDGSYEQYF.

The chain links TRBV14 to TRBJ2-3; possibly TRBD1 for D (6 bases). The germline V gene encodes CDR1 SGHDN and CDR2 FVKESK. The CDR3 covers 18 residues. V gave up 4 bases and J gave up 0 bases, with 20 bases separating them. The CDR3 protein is CASSRTGILPPSTDTQYF. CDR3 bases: TGTGCCAGCAGCCGTACAGGGATCCTACCGCCTAGCACAGATACGCAGTATTTT.

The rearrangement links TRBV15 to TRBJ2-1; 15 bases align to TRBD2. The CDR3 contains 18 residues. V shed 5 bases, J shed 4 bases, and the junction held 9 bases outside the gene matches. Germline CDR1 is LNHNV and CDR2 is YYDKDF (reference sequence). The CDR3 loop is CATSGGLAGGRRYNEQFF. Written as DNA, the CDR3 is TGTGCCACCAGCGGAGGACTAGCGGGAGGGCGAAGGTACAATGAGCAGTTCTTC. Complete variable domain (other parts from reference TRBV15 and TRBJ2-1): DAMVIQNPRYQVTQFGKPVTLSCSQTLNHNVMYWYQQKSSQAPKLLFHYYDKDFNNEADTPDNFQSRRPNTSFCFLDIRSPGLGDTAMYLCATSGGLAGGRRYNEQFFGPGTRLTVL.

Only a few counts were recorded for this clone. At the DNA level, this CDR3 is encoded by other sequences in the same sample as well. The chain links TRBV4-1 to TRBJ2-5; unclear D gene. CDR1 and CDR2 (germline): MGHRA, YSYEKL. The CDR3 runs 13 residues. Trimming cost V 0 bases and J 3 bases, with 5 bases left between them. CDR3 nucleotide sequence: TGCGCCAGCAGCCAAGATGTGGAAGAGACCCAGTACTTC. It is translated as CASSQDVEETQYF.